A single sample is the source of the 8 T cell receptor beta chains below, sequenced in a study of PD-L1 blockade in urothelial cancer. Libraries were prepared by immunoSEQ multiplex PCR; TCRdb keeps only in-frame clonotypes and omits some of them. This sample yields about 72,000 clones, of which around 80% are seen a single time; approximately 4.7% belongs to the top ten. Sequences were derived from PBMCs, sampled around atezolizumab (anti-PD-L1) treatment. These receptors all stem from a man in his 70s with urothelial cancer.

The genes are TRBV4-1 and TRBJ2-1; TRBD2 aligns across 8 bases. The CDR3 covers 14 residues. Trimming cost V 7 bases and J 4 bases; bases outside gene matches: 6. In germline, CDR1 is MGHRA, CDR2 YSYEKL. The CDR3 here is CASNKRESYNEQFF. The CDR3 DNA is TGCGCCAGCAACAAGCGGGAGTCTTACAATGAGCAGTTCTTC.

The V gene is TRBV5-4, the J gene TRBJ2-7, with D maybe TRBD1 (5 bases). V dropped 0 bases and J dropped 5 bases, with 12 bases sitting between them. CDR1 SGHNT and CDR2 YYREEE come from the germline V gene (reference sequence). CDR3 length: 14 amino acids. This chain's CDR3 is CASSLDRFSDEQYF. In DNA form, the CDR3 reads TGTGCCAGCAGCTTGGACAGGTTTTCGGACGAGCAGTACTTC.

The chain links TRBV2 to TRBJ1-3, with D hard to call. Trimming took off 2 bases at V and 4 bases at J, with 6 bases between the two ends. The germline V gene has CDR1 SNHLY and CDR2 FYNNEI. There are 13 residues in the CDR3. CDR3 nucleotides: TGTGCCAGCAGTGAATTGGGCGGAAACACCATATATTTT. As protein: CASSELGGNTIYF.

This clone was seen a handful of times. The gene calls are TRBV5-1 and TRBJ2-1; the match to TRBD2 covers 9 bases. This CDR3 is built from 20 residues. V lost 0 bases, J lost 0 bases, and 13 bases stayed unmatched. Germline V gene lookup returns CDR1 SGHRS and CDR2 YFSETQ. The chain's CDR3 is CASSLAPSGIPHSSYNEQFF. DNA of the CDR3: TGCGCCAGCAGCTTGGCTCCTAGCGGGATTCCCCATAGCTCCTACAATGAGCAGTTCTTC.

This clone was seen a few times. J is TRBJ1-5 and V is TRBV6-1, with D maybe TRBD1 (6 bases). V was clipped by 7 bases and J by 6 bases, with 19 bases between them. This CDR3 has 15 amino acids. Per germline, CDR1 MNHNS and CDR2 SASEGT. The CDR3 bases are TGTGCCAGCACCGCGGCGGGGGCTGGAGGTCAGCCCCAGCATTTT. Translated, it gives CASTAAGAGGQPQHF.

J is TRBJ1-2 and V is TRBV28, with a possible D match to TRBD1 (6 bases). CDR3 length equals 13 residues. V was trimmed by 8 bases and J by 2 bases, leaving 12 bases between them. CDR1 MDHEN and CDR2 SYDVKM come from the germline V gene. CDR3 loop: CASLRTDNYGYTF. The CDR3 DNA sequence: TGTGCCAGCCTTCGGACAGACAACTATGGCTACACCTTC.

V is TRBV5-1 and J is TRBJ2-7, with D possibly matching TRBD1 (6 bases). The germline gives CDR1 SGHRS, CDR2 YFSETQ. Deletions cut 0 bases from V and 0 bases from J, with 10 bases between. The CDR3 sequence is 15 residues long. The CDR3 DNA sequence: TGCGCCAGCAGCTTGGCAGGGGCTAGCTCCTACGAGCAGTACTTC. The encoded protein is CASSLAGASSYEQYF.

V usage is TRBV28 and J usage is TRBJ2-7; D may be TRBD2 (6 bases). Trimming pared 6 bases from V and 0 bases from J, leaving 9 bases between. Germline CDR1 is MDHEN and CDR2 is SYDVKM. This CDR3 spans 13 amino acids. CDR3 DNA sequence: TGTGCCAGCAGGGGGGGAGGCTCCTACGAGCAGTACTTC. Translated, it gives CASRGGGSYEQYF.